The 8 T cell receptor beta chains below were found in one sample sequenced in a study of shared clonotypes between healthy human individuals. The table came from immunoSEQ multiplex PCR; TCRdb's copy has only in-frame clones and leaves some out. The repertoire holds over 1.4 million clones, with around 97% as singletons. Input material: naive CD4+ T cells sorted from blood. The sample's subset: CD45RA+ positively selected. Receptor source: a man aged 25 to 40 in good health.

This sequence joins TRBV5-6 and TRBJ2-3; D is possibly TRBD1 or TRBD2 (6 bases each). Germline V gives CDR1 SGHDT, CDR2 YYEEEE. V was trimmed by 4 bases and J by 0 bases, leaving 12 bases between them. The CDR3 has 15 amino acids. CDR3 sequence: CASSEMGGSTDTQYF. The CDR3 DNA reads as TGTGCCAGCAGCGAGATGGGGGGCAGCACAGATACGCAGTATTTT.

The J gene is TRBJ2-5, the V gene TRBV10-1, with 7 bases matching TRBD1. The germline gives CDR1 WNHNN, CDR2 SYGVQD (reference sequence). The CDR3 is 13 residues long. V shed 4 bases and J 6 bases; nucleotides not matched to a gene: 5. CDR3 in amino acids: CASSVGQSQTQYF. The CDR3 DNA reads TGCGCCAGCAGTGTGGGACAGAGTCAGACCCAGTACTTC.

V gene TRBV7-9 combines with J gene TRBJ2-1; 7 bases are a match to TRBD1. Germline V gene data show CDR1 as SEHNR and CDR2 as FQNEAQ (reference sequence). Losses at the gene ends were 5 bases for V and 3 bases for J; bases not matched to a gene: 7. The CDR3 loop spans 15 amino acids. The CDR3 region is CASSPLRGRYNEQFF. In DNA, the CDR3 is TGTGCCAGCAGCCCCTTGAGGGGGCGCTACAATGAGCAGTTCTTC.

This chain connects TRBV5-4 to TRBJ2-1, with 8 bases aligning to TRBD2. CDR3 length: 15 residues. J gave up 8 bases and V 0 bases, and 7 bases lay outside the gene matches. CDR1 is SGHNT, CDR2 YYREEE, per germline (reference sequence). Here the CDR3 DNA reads TGTGCCAGCAGCTTGGTGGGGACTAGATTCGATGAGCAGTTCTTC. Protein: CASSLVGTRFDEQFF.

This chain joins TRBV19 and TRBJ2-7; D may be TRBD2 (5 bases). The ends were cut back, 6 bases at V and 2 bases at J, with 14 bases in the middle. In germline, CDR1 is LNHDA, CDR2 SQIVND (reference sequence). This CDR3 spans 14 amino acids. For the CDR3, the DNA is TGTGCCAGTAGGCCTGGCGGGCCTACCTACGAGCAGTACTTC. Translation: CASRPGGPTYEQYF.

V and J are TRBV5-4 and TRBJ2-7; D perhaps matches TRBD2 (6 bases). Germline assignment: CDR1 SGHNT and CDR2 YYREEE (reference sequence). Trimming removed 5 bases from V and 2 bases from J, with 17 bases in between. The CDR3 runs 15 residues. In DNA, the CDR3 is TGTGCCAGCAGTTCTCCTGGGGGGTCCCCCTACGAGCAGTACTTC. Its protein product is CASSSPGGSPYEQYF.

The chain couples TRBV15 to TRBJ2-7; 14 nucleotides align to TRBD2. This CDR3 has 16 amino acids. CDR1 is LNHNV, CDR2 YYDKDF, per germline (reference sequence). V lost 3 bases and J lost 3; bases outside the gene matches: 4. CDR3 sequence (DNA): TGTGCCACCAGCAGGGGAGGGACTAGCGGGAGCTACGAGCAGTACTTC. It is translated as CATSRGGTSGSYEQYF.

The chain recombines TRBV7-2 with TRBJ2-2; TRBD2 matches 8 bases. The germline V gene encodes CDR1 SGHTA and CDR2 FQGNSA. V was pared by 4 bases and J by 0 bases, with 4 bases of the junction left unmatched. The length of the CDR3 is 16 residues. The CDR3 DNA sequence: TGTGCCAGCAGCTCCCAAGCGGGAGCGAACACCGGGGAGCTGTTTTTT. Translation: CASSSQAGANTGELFF.